The clone carrying this T cell receptor beta chain came up a few times. Its antigen remains unknown. Amplification used 60 Vbeta primers and 13 Jbeta primers. Assay: immunoSEQ multiplex PCR; the TCRdb copy retains only in-frame clones and omits some. The sample gives about 100,000 clones, around 80% of which show up once; 4% is in the top ten. This sample was included in a study of cytomegalovirus exposure and HLA in healthy donors. Notes on the study in general: Researchers counted 164 TCR beta chains as cytomegalovirus-associated.

Germline values: CDR1 SGHTA, CDR2 FQGNSA. Trimming took off 1 base at V and 2 bases at J, with 15 bases between the two ends. The CDR3 length is 18 residues. The chain couples TRBV7-2 to TRBJ2-6; weak D call: TRBD2 (5 bases). The TCR comes from a woman aged 50 to 60 in good health and CMV-seropositive. Sequencing was performed on PBMCs. The CDR3 is CASSLVGLRLAGANVLTF. The CDR3 DNA reads as TGTGCCAGCAGCTTAGTCGGACTCCGTCTAGCTGGGGCCAACGTCCTGACTTTC.